What follows are 11 T cell receptor beta chains derived from one specimen sequenced in a study of metastatic and nonmetastatic thyroid tumors. TCRdb re-called the PCR reads via MiXCR. The sample lists about 20,000 clones; around a quarter were seen once. The entire patient cohort was treatment-naive prior to thyroid surgery. Sequencing input: tumor tissue. All receptors come from a female donor with papillary thyroid cancer or a benign thyroid nodule (not recorded which). Some clones in this sample may be carry-over from other donors' samples.

By its share, this clone is medium-sized. The V call is TRBV7-2, the J call TRBJ2-1, with TRBD2 identical over 8 bases. Germline loops: CDR1 SGHTA, CDR2 FQGNSA. The CDR3 is 15 amino acids. With 5 bases clipped from V and 7 bases from J, the junction kept 10 bases outside the gene matches. The CDR3 spells CASSQGLVRENEQFF. DNA for the CDR3: TGTGCCAGCAGCCAGGGACTAGTCAGGGAGAATGAGCAGTTCTTC.

J is TRBJ2-7 and V is TRBV11-2; a possible D gene is TRBD1 (5 bases). Germline V lookup: CDR1 SGHAT, CDR2 FQNNGV. V was pared by 5 bases and J by 3 bases, with 8 bases between. The CDR3 is 12 residues long. The CDR3 sequence is CASSQGSYEQYF. In nucleotides, the CDR3 is TGTGCCAGCAGCCAGGGCAGCTACGAGCAGTACTTC.

This clone was counted between two and nine times. The rearrangement uses TRBV6-5 and TRBJ1-2, with D unresolved. The CDR3 has 14 amino acids. V shed 4 bases and J shed 7 bases, with 16 bases lying between them. Germline V CDR1 and CDR2: MNHEY, SVGAGI. The CDR3 protein is CASSSMGSESGYTF. In DNA form, the CDR3 reads TGTGCCAGCAGTTCGATGGGAAGCGAGAGTGGCTACACCTTC.

This clone was counted only a few times. The chain links TRBV6-2 or TRBV6-3 to TRBJ1-2; 7 bases are a match to TRBD1. The CDR3 extends over 14 amino acids. CDR1 is MNHEY and CDR2 is SVGEGT in the germline V gene. V lost 1 base, J lost 8 bases, and 7 bases stayed unmatched. CDR3 DNA sequence: TGTGCCAGCAGTTACTGGGACAGCCTTCGGGGCTACACCTTC. Amino acids: CASSYWDSLRGYTF.

V is TRBV20-1 and J is TRBJ1-1, with TRBD1 identical over 12 bases. CDR1 is DFQATT, CDR2 SNEGSKA, per germline (reference sequence). CDR3 size: 17 residues. The V gene end was trimmed by 0 bases and the J gene end by 6 bases; junction bases not matched to a gene: 11. The CDR3 DNA reads TGCAGTGCTAGAGATCCTTCGGGACAGGGGGCCCACGCTGAAGCTTTCTTT. Translated: CSARDPSGQGAHAEAFF.

This clone has only one observation. V gene TRBV7-8 combines with J gene TRBJ2-2, with 9 bases aligning to TRBD2. Germline trimming cut 6 bases from V and 4 bases from J; bases unmatched to any gene: 6. The CDR3 covers 15 residues. Germline loops: CDR1 SGHVS, CDR2 FQNEAQ. The DNA for the CDR3 is TGTGCCAGCAGGGCTAGCGGGACGGTCACCGGGGAGCTGTTTTTT. Encoded protein: CASRASGTVTGELFF.

This chain's CDR3 is CATAGTSGGITDTQYF. CDR3 in DNA: TGTGCCACCGCCGGGACTAGCGGGGGTATCACAGATACGCAGTATTTT. The chain has TRBV24-1 and TRBJ2-3; 14 nucleotides line up with TRBD2. V lost 9 bases and J lost 2; bases outside the gene matches: 6. Germline V gene lookup returns CDR1 KGHDR and CDR2 SFDVKD. The CDR3 length is 16 residues.

This clone was observed at least ten times. The chain couples TRBV7-2 to TRBJ2-5, with TRBD2 as a possible D gene (6 bases). V was clipped by 5 bases and J by 5 bases, with 12 bases between them. The CDR3 length is 13 residues. CDR1 and CDR2 (germline): SGHTA, FQGNSA. The CDR3 here is CASSQWGVETQYF. The CDR3 bases are TGTGCCAGCAGCCAGTGGGGGGTGGAGACCCAGTACTTC. Based on the CDR3 plus reference TRBV7-2 and TRBJ2-5, the full variable domain is GAGVSQSPSNKVTEKGKDVELRCDPISGHTALYWYRQSLGQGLEFLIYFQGNSAPDKSGLPSDRFSAERTGGSVSTLTIQRTQQEDSAVYLCASSQWGVETQYFGPGTRLLVL.

There are a few counts of this clone. The chain employs TRBV20-1 and TRBJ2-1; 10 nucleotides line up with TRBD2. From germline, CDR1 is DFQATT and CDR2 SNEGSKA (reference sequence). The CDR3 spans 14 residues. V lost 6 bases and J lost 3; bases outside the gene matches: 5. In nucleotides, the CDR3 is TGCAGTGCCCATCTAGCGGGAGACTACAATGAGCAGTTCTTC. This translates into CSAHLAGDYNEQFF.

The V and J genes are TRBV5-1 and TRBJ2-7; D gene unclear. V lost 0 bases and J 3 bases, leaving 7 bases between the germline ends. The CDR3 consists of 13 residues. Germline V gene lookup returns CDR1 SGHRS and CDR2 YFSETQ. CDR3 region: CASSLESVYEQYF. For the CDR3, the DNA is TGCGCCAGCAGCTTGGAATCAGTCTACGAGCAGTACTTC.

The chain couples TRBV28 to TRBJ2-7; TRBD1 agrees at 8 bases. The CDR3 contains 12 residues. J gave up 12 bases and V 3 bases, and 7 bases lay outside the gene matches. The germline gives CDR1 MDHEN, CDR2 SYDVKM. The CDR3 sequence is CASSFGRDRLYF. The CDR3 region has the DNA TGTGCCAGCAGTTTTGGCCGGGACAGGCTGTACTTC.